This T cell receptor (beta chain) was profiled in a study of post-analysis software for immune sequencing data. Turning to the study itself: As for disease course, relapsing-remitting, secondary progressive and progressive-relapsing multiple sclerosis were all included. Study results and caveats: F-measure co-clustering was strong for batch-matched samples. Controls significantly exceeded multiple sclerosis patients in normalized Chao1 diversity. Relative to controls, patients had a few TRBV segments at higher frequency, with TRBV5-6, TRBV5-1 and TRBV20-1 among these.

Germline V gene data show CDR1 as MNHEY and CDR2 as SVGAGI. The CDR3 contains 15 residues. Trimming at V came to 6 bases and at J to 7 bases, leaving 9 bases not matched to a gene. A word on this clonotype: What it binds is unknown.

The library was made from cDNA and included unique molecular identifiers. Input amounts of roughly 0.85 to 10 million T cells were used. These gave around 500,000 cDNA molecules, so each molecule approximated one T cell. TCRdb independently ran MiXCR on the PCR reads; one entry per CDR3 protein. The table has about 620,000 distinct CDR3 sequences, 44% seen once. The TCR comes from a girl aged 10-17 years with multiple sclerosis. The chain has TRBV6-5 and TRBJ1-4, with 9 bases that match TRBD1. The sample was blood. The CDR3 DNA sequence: TGTGCCAGCAGGACAGGGGGGACGGGTCCTGAAAAACTGTTTTTT. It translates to CASRTGGTGPEKLFF.